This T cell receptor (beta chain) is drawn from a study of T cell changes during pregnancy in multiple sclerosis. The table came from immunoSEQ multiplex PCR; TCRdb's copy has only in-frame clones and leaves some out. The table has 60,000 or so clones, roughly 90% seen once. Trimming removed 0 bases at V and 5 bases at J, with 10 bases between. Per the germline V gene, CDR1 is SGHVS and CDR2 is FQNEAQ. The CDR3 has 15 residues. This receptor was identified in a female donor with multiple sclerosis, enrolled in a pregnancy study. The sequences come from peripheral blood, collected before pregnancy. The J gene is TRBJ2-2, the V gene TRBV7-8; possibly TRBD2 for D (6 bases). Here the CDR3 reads CASSLARGYTGELFF. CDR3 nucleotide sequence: TGTGCCAGCAGCTTAGCGCGGGGATATACCGGGGAGCTGTTTTTT.